This T cell receptor beta chain is from a study of T cells in Graves' hyperthyroidism and ophthalmopathy. Study-level background: Staff took peripheral blood when the initial diagnosis was made, before any treatment began.

Amplification of TCR beta CDR3 regions used RNA as the template. A set of HTBI primers served as the primers for a first-round RT-PCR of the TCR CDR3. Each CDR3 protein gets one entry after TCRdb re-called the multiplex PCR reads with MiXCR. Of about 350,000 distinct CDR3 sequences listed, about 15% are singletons. Germline V gene data show CDR1 as DFQATT and CDR2 as SNEGSKA (reference sequence). CDR3 size: 14 residues. Trimming left V 0 bases short and J 10 bases short, with 13 bases between. Lactation, pregnancy, other autoimmune disease or uncontrolled infection led to exclusion of patients. This clonotype came up a few times.

The material sequenced was blood. This sequence was found in a woman in her twenties or thirties with Graves' hyperthyroidism. The chain couples TRBV20-1 to TRBJ1-6; D is possibly TRBD1 (5 bases). The CDR3 DNA follows: TGCAGTGCTAGAGACCAGGGTTGGGAGTCACCCCTCCACTTT. It translates to CSARDQGWESPLHF.